Below are 32 T cell receptor beta chains sequenced from a single sample in a study of CXCR3-negative and CXCR3-positive naive CD8 T cells. UMI labels and 5' RACE were used to prepare the TRB cDNA libraries. TCRdb re-called the 5' RACE reads and shows each CDR3 protein once, DNA omitted. The sample includes about 130,000 distinct CDR3 sequences. Sequencing was done on a sample of naive CXCR3- CD8+ T cells from blood. Subset meaning: CD45RO-CCR7+CD27+CD95- naive CD8+ T cells lacking CXCR3 (TNR3-). The origin of the receptors is a human donor in good health. Some clones in this sample may be carry-over from other donors' samples.

This sequence joins TRBV12-3 or TRBV12-4 and TRBJ2-1. This CDR3 contains 14 residues. The CDR3 loop is CASSFNSEYNEQFF.

The chain is built from TRBV29-1 and TRBJ2-7. From germline, CDR1 is SQVTM and CDR2 ANQGSEA. The CDR3 loop spans 12 amino acids. This chain's CDR3 is CSVEDNSYEQYF.

The chain is built from TRBV29-1 and TRBJ1-3; TCRdb picks TRBD1, but there is no DNA to check that call. Germline CDR1 and CDR2: SQVTM and ANQGSEA. The CDR3 extends over 13 amino acids. CDR3 sequence: CSVLQVDGNTIYF.

This chain uses TRBV29-1 with TRBJ1-5. Per germline, CDR1 SQVTM and CDR2 ANQGSEA. The CDR3 totals 16 residues. CDR3 protein: CSVVTEGLGSNQPQHF. Full variable domain (rest looked up from reference TRBV29-1 and TRBJ1-5): SAVISQKPSRDICQRGTSLTIQCQVDSQVTMMFWYRQQPGQSLTLIATANQGSEATYESGFVIDKFPISRPNLTFSTLTVSNMSPEDSSIYLCSVVTEGLGSNQPQHFGDGTRLSIL.

The chain is built from TRBV5-1 and TRBJ1-1; absent DNA, TCRdb's TRBD1 call cannot be checked. The CDR3 contains 17 residues. Germline assignment: CDR1 SGHRS and CDR2 YFSETQ. The CDR3 protein is CASSFRPGAVEDTEAFF.

This sequence joins TRBV3-1 and TRBJ1-1. Germline assignment: CDR1 LGHDT and CDR2 YNNKEL (reference sequence). This CDR3 is 14 amino acids long. This CDR3 reads CASSQDTMNTEAFF. Variable domain in full (rest from reference TRBV3-1 and TRBJ1-1): DTAVSQTPKYLVTQMGNDKSIKCEQNLGHDTMYWYKQDSKKFLKIMFSYNNKELIINETVPNRFSPKSPDKAHLNLHINSLELGDSAVYFCASSQDTMNTEAFFGQGTRLTVV.

The chain is built from TRBV25-1 and TRBJ1-2; without DNA, the TCRdb call of TRBD1 cannot be checked. The germline V gene has CDR1 MGHDK and CDR2 SYGVNS. The CDR3 is 17 residues long. CDR3 protein: CASSYMKGTGDNYGYTF.

This rearrangement joins TRBV12-3 or TRBV12-4 to TRBJ1-2; without DNA, the TCRdb call of TRBD1 cannot be checked. This CDR3 has 16 amino acids. CDR3 sequence reads: CASSLRDRGRLYGYTF.

The V and J genes are TRBV7-2 and TRBJ1-4; as DNA is missing, the TRBD1 call by TCRdb cannot be tested. The CDR3 totals 15 residues. Germline CDR1 is SGHTA and CDR2 is FQGNSA. CDR3 sequence: CASSLAFLGGEKLFF.

The chain links TRBV7-6 to TRBJ2-1; the TRBD1 assignment by TCRdb is unverifiable without DNA. The CDR3 runs 15 residues. Germline V gives CDR1 SGHVS, CDR2 FNYEAQ. CDR3 protein: CASSPRDGVGNEQFF.

V is TRBV29-1 and J is TRBJ2-5; the TCRdb D gene call, TRBD1, has no DNA to confirm it. Germline assignment: CDR1 SQVTM and CDR2 ANQGSEA. The CDR3 is made up of 14 amino acids. CDR3 sequence: CSVEDRTGRETQYF.

The chain links TRBV28 to TRBJ1-3. CDR3 length equals 16 residues. Germline V gene lookup returns CDR1 MDHEN and CDR2 SYDVKM. The CDR3 here is CASSPKAWDSGNTIYF. Variable domain in full (rest from reference TRBV28 and TRBJ1-3): DVKVTQSSRYLVKRTGEKVFLECVQDMDHENMFWYRQDPGLGLRLIYFSYDVKMKEKGDIPEGYSVSREKKERFSLILESASTNQTSMYLCASSPKAWDSGNTIYFGEGSWLTVV.

J is TRBJ2-7 and V is TRBV5-8. The V gene's germline CDR1 is SGHTS and CDR2 YDEGEE. This CDR3 comprises 13 residues. This chain's CDR3 is CASIGWPDYEQYF.

V usage is TRBV29-1 and J usage is TRBJ2-1. The V gene's germline CDR1 is SQVTM and CDR2 ANQGSEA. The CDR3 has 14 residues. CDR3 region: CSVEDRVSSYEQFF.

The chain recombines TRBV19 with TRBJ1-5; lacking DNA, the TRBD1 call made by TCRdb goes unchecked. The CDR3 runs 14 residues. Per germline, CDR1 LNHDA and CDR2 SQIVND (reference sequence). The CDR3 region is CASSATGVEQPQHF.

The chain joins TRBV7-9 to TRBJ2-5. Germline V gives CDR1 SEHNR, CDR2 FQNEAQ (reference sequence). This CDR3 spans 15 amino acids. CDR3 region: CASSLEGSVQETQYF.

The V and J genes are TRBV6-5 and TRBJ1-1; TCRdb indicates TRBD1, and absent DNA this call remains unverified. The CDR3 is made up of 12 amino acids. Germline CDR1 reads MNHEY; CDR2 reads SVGAGI. The CDR3 spells CASSVGGVVAFF.

The chain joins TRBV6-1 to TRBJ1-1; TCRdb selects TRBD1, and the lack of DNA leaves this call unchecked. The germline V gene has CDR1 MNHNS and CDR2 SASEGT. The CDR3 runs to 14 residues. CDR3 region: CASRGGDLGTEAFF.

The chain has TRBV15 and TRBJ2-1; the D call from TCRdb, TRBD1, cannot be confirmed without DNA. The CDR3 runs 16 residues. Germline CDR1 LNHNV, CDR2 YYDKDF (reference sequence). CDR3: CATSRAWDRLSNEQFF.

This chain uses TRBV9 with TRBJ1-2; as DNA is missing, the TRBD1 call by TCRdb cannot be tested. Germline CDR1 and CDR2: SGDLS and YYNGEE. The CDR3 sequence is 15 residues long. CDR3 loop: CASSSGTGVLRGYTF. The full variable domain, completed using reference TRBV9 and TRBJ1-2, is DSGVTQTPKHLITATGQRVTLRCSPRSGDLSVYWYQQSLDQGLQFLIQYYNGEERAKGNILERFSAQQFPDLHSELNLSSLELGDSALYFCASSSGTGVLRGYTFGSGTRLTVV.

V and J are TRBV18 and TRBJ2-7; the D gene TCRdb calls, TRBD1, cannot be checked with no DNA. Per germline, CDR1 KGHSH and CDR2 LQKENI. The CDR3 has 16 amino acids. CDR3 protein: CASSPSGLGRSYEQYF. Full variable domain (rest looked up from reference TRBV18 and TRBJ2-7): NAGVMQNPRHLVRRRGQEARLRCSPMKGHSHVYWYRQLPEEGLKFMVYLQKENIIDESGMPKERFSAEFPKEGPSILRIQQVVRGDSAAYFCASSPSGLGRSYEQYFGPGTRLTVT.

This chain links TRBV19 with TRBJ2-7; TCRdb picks TRBD1, but there is no DNA to check that call. The CDR3 length is 13 residues. Germline V gene lookup returns CDR1 LNHDA and CDR2 SQIVND (reference sequence). CDR3: CASSIVPGYEQYF. Full variable domain (missing parts from reference TRBV19 and TRBJ2-7): DGGITQSPKYLFRKEGQNVTLSCEQNLNHDAMYWYRQDPGQGLRLIYYSQIVNDFQKGDIAEGYSVSREKKESFPLTVTSAQKNPTAFYLCASSIVPGYEQYFGPGTRLTVT.

The chain joins TRBV2 to TRBJ2-7. Germline V lookup: CDR1 SNHLY, CDR2 FYNNEI. The CDR3 contains 17 residues. CDR3 residues: CASILDSFRESRDEQYF.

The chain has TRBV24-1 and TRBJ2-2; as DNA is missing, the TRBD1 call by TCRdb cannot be tested. The CDR3 has 17 amino acids. Germline CDR1 reads KGHDR; CDR2 reads SFDVKD. CDR3 residues: CATSDLGQGKNTGELFF.

The CDR3 sequence is CASSQDHGGGAYEQYF. The V gene is TRBV3-1, the J gene TRBJ2-7. Germline V lookup: CDR1 LGHDT, CDR2 YNNKEL (reference sequence). This CDR3 comprises 16 residues.

CDR3 region: CASSPGQILPYNEQFF. The chain combines TRBV6-2 or TRBV6-3 with TRBJ2-1; the TCRdb call, TRBD1, lacks DNA for checking. The CDR3 sequence is 16 residues long. Germline V gives CDR1 MNHEY, CDR2 SVGEGT.

This chain connects TRBV19 to TRBJ2-2; without DNA, the TCRdb call of TRBD1 cannot be checked. CDR1 and CDR2 from the germline V gene are LNHDA and SQIVND (reference sequence). The CDR3 length is 12 residues. CDR3 region: CASRQGLGELFF.

The V and J genes are TRBV3-1 and TRBJ2-7; the D call from TCRdb, TRBD2, cannot be confirmed without DNA. This CDR3 is 15 amino acids long. CDR1 and CDR2 (germline): LGHDT, YNNKEL (reference sequence). The CDR3 loop reads CASSQDHLAAYEQYF.

The CDR3 is CSVYVGNYEQYF. This chain uses TRBV29-1 with TRBJ2-7; the TRBD1 assignment by TCRdb is unverifiable without DNA. There are 12 residues in the CDR3. Germline CDR1 and CDR2: SQVTM and ANQGSEA.

The chain carries TRBV27 and TRBJ1-4; absent DNA, TCRdb's TRBD1 call cannot be checked. CDR3 size: 16 residues. Germline V CDR1 and CDR2: MNHEY, SMNVEV (reference sequence). Here the CDR3 reads CASSLQSDRADEKLFF.

The chain links TRBV5-1 to TRBJ2-1; TCRdb designates TRBD2, a call that cannot be tested without DNA. The CDR3 is 14 amino acids. Germline V gene data show CDR1 as SGHRS and CDR2 as YFSETQ. The CDR3 loop reads CASSSGLGVDEQFF.

The rearrangement joins TRBV28 to TRBJ1-5. CDR1 MDHEN and CDR2 SYDVKM come from the germline V gene. This CDR3 is built from 13 residues. The CDR3 region is CASSLRGRQPQHF.